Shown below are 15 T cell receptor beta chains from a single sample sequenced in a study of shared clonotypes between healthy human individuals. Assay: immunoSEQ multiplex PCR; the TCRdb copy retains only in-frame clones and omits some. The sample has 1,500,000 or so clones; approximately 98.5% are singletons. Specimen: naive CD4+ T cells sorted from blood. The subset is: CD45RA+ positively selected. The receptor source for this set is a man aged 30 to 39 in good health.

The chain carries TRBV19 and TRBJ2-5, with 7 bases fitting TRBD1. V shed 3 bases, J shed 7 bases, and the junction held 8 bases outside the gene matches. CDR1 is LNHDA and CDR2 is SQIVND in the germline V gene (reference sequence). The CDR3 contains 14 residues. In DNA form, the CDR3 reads TGTGCCAGTAGTATTTCTGACAGGGTAGTGACCCAGTACTTC. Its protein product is CASSISDRVVTQYF.

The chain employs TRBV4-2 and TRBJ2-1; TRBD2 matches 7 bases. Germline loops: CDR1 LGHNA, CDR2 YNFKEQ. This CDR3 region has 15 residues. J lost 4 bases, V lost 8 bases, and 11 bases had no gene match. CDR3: CASGSSGRQYNEQFF. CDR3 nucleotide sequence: TGTGCCAGCGGTTCTTCCGGGAGGCAATACAATGAGCAGTTCTTC.

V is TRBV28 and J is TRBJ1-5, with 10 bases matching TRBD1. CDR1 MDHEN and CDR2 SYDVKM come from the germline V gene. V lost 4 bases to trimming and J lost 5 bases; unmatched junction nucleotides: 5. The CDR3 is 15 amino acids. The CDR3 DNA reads TGTGCCAGCAGTTCGACAGGGGGCATGTATCAGCCCCAGCATTTT. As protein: CASSSTGGMYQPQHF.

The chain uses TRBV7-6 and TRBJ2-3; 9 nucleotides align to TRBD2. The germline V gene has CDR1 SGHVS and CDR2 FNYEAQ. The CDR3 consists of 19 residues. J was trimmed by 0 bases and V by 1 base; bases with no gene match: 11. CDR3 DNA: TGTGCCAGCAGCTTAGAGACCCTAGCGGGACGAGAAAGCACAGATACGCAGTATTTT. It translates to CASSLETLAGRESTDTQYF.

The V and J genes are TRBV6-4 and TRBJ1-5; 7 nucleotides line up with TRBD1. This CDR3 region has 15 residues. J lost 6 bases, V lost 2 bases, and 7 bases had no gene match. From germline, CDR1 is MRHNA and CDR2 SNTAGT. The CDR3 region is CASSDQDRAGQPQHF. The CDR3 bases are TGTGCCAGCAGTGACCAAGACAGGGCAGGTCAGCCCCAGCATTTT.

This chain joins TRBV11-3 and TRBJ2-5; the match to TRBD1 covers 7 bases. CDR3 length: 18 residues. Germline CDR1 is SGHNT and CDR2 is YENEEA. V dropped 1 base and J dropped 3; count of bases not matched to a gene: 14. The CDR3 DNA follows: TGTGCCAGCAGCTTAGGAGGGACAGAGTACGGCCGCAAAGAGACCCAGTACTTC. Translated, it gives CASSLGGTEYGRKETQYF.

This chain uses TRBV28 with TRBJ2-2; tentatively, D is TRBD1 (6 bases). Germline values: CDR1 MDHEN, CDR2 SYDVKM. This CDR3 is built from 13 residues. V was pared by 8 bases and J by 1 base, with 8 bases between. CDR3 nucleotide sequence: TGTGCCAGCCAGACAGGGAACACCGGGGAGCTGTTTTTT. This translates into CASQTGNTGELFF. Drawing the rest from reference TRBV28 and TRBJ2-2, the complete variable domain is DVKVTQSSRYLVKRTGEKVFLECVQDMDHENMFWYRQDPGLGLRLIYFSYDVKMKEKGDIPEGYSVSREKKERFSLILESASTNQTSMYLCASQTGNTGELFFGEGSRLTVL.

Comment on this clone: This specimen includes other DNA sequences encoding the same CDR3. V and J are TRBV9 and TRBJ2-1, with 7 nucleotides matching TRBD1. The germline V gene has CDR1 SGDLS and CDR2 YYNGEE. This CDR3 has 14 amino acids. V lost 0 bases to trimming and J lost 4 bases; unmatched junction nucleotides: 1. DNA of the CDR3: TGTGCCAGCAGCGTAGGGGACAGTTACAATGAGCAGTTCTTC. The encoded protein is CASSVGDSYNEQFF.

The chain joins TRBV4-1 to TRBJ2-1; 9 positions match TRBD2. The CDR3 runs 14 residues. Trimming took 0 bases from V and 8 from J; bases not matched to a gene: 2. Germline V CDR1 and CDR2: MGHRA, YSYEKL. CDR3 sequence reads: CASSQDSGSDEQFF. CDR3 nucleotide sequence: TGCGCCAGCAGCCAAGATAGCGGGAGCGATGAGCAGTTCTTC.

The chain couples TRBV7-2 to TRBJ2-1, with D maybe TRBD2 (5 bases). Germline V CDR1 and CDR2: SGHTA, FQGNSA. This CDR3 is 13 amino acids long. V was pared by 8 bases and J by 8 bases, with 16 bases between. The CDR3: CASARRGGDEQFF. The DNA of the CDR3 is TGTGCCAGCGCCAGGAGAGGAGGCGATGAGCAGTTCTTC.

CDR3 sequence reads: CASSQEWGLAGVDEQFF. The CDR3 DNA reads as TGCGCCAGCAGCCAAGAGTGGGGACTAGCGGGAGTCGATGAGCAGTTCTTC. This chain joins TRBV4-3 and TRBJ2-1; 14 positions match TRBD2. In germline, CDR1 is LGHNA, CDR2 YSLEER. The junction had 6 bases not matched to a gene; V was cut back by 0 bases and J by 8 bases. The CDR3 sequence is 17 residues long.

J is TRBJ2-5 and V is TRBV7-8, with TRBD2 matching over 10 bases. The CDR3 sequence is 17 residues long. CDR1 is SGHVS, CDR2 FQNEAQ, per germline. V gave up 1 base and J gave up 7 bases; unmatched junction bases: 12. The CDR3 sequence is CASSLGFPGLAPSTQYF. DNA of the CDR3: TGTGCCAGCAGCTTAGGGTTCCCGGGACTAGCGCCATCGACCCAGTACTTC.

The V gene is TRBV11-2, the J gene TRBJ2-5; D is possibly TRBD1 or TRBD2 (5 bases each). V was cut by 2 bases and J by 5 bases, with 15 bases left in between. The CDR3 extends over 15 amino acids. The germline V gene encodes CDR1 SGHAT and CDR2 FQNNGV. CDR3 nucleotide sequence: TGTGCCAGCAGCTTAAAACCGGGGACCATGGAGACCCAGTACTTC. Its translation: CASSLKPGTMETQYF.

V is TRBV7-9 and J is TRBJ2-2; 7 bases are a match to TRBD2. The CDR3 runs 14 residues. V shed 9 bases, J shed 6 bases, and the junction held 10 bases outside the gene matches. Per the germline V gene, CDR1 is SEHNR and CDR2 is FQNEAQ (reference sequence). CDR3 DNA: TGTGCCAGATCCGCGGGAGTGGATCCCGGGGAGCTGTTTTTT. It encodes CARSAGVDPGELFF.

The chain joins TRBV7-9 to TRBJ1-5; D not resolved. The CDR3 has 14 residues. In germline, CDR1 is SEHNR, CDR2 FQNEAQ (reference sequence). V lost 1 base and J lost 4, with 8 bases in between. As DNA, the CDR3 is TGTGCCAGCAGCTTAGGGCTAGAAAATCAGCCCCAGCATTTT. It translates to CASSLGLENQPQHF.